The 19 T cell receptor beta chains presented below share a single source sample, sequenced in a study of shared clonotypes between healthy human individuals. TCRdb's copy holds only in-frame clones and misses some; the assay was immunoSEQ multiplex PCR. This sample has about 980,000 clones, with around three quarters found just once. Sequencing input: memory CD4+ T cells sorted from blood. As for subset: CD45RA-negative fraction. The receptors derive from a man aged 18-30 years in good health.

Comment on this clone: Within the sample, other DNA sequences also encode this same CDR3. The V and J genes are TRBV18 and TRBJ1-1, with D uncertain. The V gene lost 3 bases and the J gene lost 5 bases, with 7 bases spanning the gap. Looked up from germline, CDR1 is KGHSH and CDR2 is LQKENI. This CDR3 has 12 amino acids. This CDR3 is CASSPTETEAFF. CDR3 sequence (DNA): TGTGCCAGCTCACCCACAGAGACTGAAGCTTTCTTT.

V gene TRBV6-5 combines with J gene TRBJ1-4; D is possibly TRBD1 (6 bases). This CDR3 has 14 amino acids. The germline gives CDR1 MNHEY, CDR2 SVGAGI. V lost 6 bases to trimming and J lost 4 bases, with 12 bases between them. This CDR3 is CASRPGQLNEKLFF. CDR3 DNA sequence: TGTGCCAGCAGGCCTGGACAGCTTAATGAAAAACTGTTTTTT.

This clone was found once. This chain links TRBV13 with TRBJ2-3, with 7 positions matching TRBD2. The CDR3 has 21 amino acids. J lost 2 bases, V lost 1 base, and 21 bases had no gene match. Germline V CDR1 and CDR2: PRHDT, FYEKMQ (reference sequence). CDR3 sequence reads: CASSLASSLGLVAVPTDTQYF. The CDR3 coding sequence is TGTGCCAGCAGCTTAGCCAGTTCACTAGGACTAGTAGCGGTCCCCACAGATACGCAGTATTTT.

Of note for this clone: This same CDR3 is encoded by further DNA sequences in the sample. The CDR3 DNA reads as TGTGCCAGCAGTGGCGGAGGTGAGCAGTTCTTC. It translates to CASSGGGEQFF. The chain joins TRBV2 to TRBJ2-1; a weak D match, TRBD2 (5 bases). Germline V gene data show CDR1 as SNHLY and CDR2 as FYNNEI. Trimming removed 4 bases at V and 9 bases at J, with 7 bases between. The CDR3 contains 11 residues.

This clone was seen a single time. The chain is built from TRBV7-8 and TRBJ2-7; no reliable D call. The CDR3 spans 10 residues. The germline gives CDR1 SGHVS, CDR2 FQNEAQ. With 5 bases removed from V and 7 bases from J, the gap between germline ends came to 6 bases. The CDR3 DNA reads TGTGCCAGCAGCGTAGAGGAGCAGTACTTC. This translates into CASSVEEQYF.

This clone was seen ten or more times. Other nucleotide sequences in the sample specify the same CDR3. This chain links TRBV13 with TRBJ2-1; D might be TRBD1 (6 bases). The CDR3 extends over 14 amino acids. The germline V gene encodes CDR1 PRHDT and CDR2 FYEKMQ (reference sequence). V was pared by 7 bases and J by 2 bases, with 12 bases between. The chain's CDR3 is CASTPRDTYNEQFF. In DNA form, the CDR3 reads TGTGCCAGCACGCCCCGGGACACCTACAATGAGCAGTTCTTC.

The sample holds one count of this clone. V usage is TRBV5-1 and J usage is TRBJ1-4, with D possibly being TRBD1 (5 bases). The CDR3 spans 15 residues. Looked up from germline, CDR1 is SGHRS and CDR2 is YFSETQ. The V end was cut by 4 bases, the J end by 5 bases, with 15 bases between. The CDR3 reads CASSPDGTPNEKLFF. The CDR3 region has the DNA TGCGCCAGCAGCCCGGACGGGACCCCGAATGAAAAACTGTTTTTT. The whole variable domain, filled in from reference TRBV5-1 and TRBJ1-4, reads KAGVTQTPRYLIKTRGQQVTLSCSPISGHRSVSWYQQTPGQGLQFLFEYFSETQRNKGNFPGRFSGRQFSNSRSEMNVSTLELGDSALYLCASSPDGTPNEKLFFGSGTQLSVL.

V gene TRBV7-9 combines with J gene TRBJ1-2; TRBD1 might be the D (6 bases). Germline V gene data show CDR1 as SEHNR and CDR2 as FQNEAQ (reference sequence). With 5 bases removed from V and 8 bases from J, the gap between germline ends came to 21 bases. CDR3 length: 15 residues. CDR3 sequence: CASSRQQGSQKGYTF. CDR3 DNA: TGTGCCAGCAGCCGCCAGCAGGGGTCCCAAAAAGGCTACACCTTC.

V usage is TRBV5-4 and J usage is TRBJ1-1; possible D gene TRBD1, 5 bases. The CDR3 spans 15 residues. The V gene lost 2 bases and the J gene lost 4 bases, with 15 bases spanning the gap. Germline V gives CDR1 SGHNT, CDR2 YYREEE (reference sequence). The CDR3, as DNA: TGTGCCAGCAGCTTACAGGCCACATATGGCACTGAAGCTTTCTTT. Translating gives CASSLQATYGTEAFF.

The gene calls are TRBV7-9 and TRBJ1-2; 8 nucleotides agree with TRBD1. CDR1 is SEHNR and CDR2 is FQNEAQ in the germline V gene (reference sequence). Trimming took 4 bases from V and 4 from J; bases not matched to a gene: 8. The CDR3 has 15 amino acids. The CDR3 region is CASSSPLQGVYGYTF. The CDR3 coding sequence is TGTGCCAGCAGCTCTCCGTTACAGGGGGTCTATGGCTACACCTTC.

The CDR3 loop reads CASSQEGSIAARTDTQYF. The CDR3 DNA reads TGCGCCAGCAGCCAAGAGGGTAGTATCGCGGCCCGCACAGATACGCAGTATTTT. J is TRBJ2-3 and V is TRBV4-3; D unclear. The V end lost 0 bases, the J end lost 1 base, and 17 bases lay between the germline ends. The length of the CDR3 is 18 residues. The germline V gene encodes CDR1 LGHNA and CDR2 YSLEER.

This rearrangement joins TRBV5-4 to TRBJ2-5, with D hard to call. The CDR3 spans 13 residues. Trimming left V 4 bases short and J 2 bases short, with 9 bases between. Germline CDR1 reads SGHNT; CDR2 reads YYREEE (reference sequence). The CDR3 loop reads CASSLSAQETQYF. CDR3 DNA: TGTGCCAGCAGCCTCAGCGCACAAGAGACCCAGTACTTC. Full variable domain (outside the CDR3, taken from reference TRBV5-4 and TRBJ2-5): ETGVTQSPTHLIKTRGQQVTLRCSSQSGHNTVSWYQQALGQGPQFIFQYYREEENGRGNFPPRFSGLQFPNYSSELNVNALELDDSALYLCASSLSAQETQYFGPGTRLLVL.

V is TRBV10-3 and J is TRBJ2-5; possibly TRBD1 for D (5 bases). The CDR3 length is 13 residues. The germline V gene encodes CDR1 ENHRY and CDR2 SYGVKD. Trimming stripped 10 bases from V and 3 bases from J, with 15 bases between. DNA for the CDR3: TGTGCCACCAGAGACAGTGATAAAGAGACCCAGTACTTC. Translating gives CATRDSDKETQYF.

This clone was detected only a few times. V usage is TRBV18 and J usage is TRBJ2-2, with 14 bases lining up with TRBD2. CDR3 length equals 18 residues. Germline assignment: CDR1 KGHSH and CDR2 LQKENI. V was clipped by 3 bases and J by 0 bases; unmatched bases: 3. CDR3 sequence (DNA): TGTGCCAGCTCACCGGGACTAGCGGGGGTAACGAACACCGGGGAGCTGTTTTTT. This encodes CASSPGLAGVTNTGELFF.

The V and J genes are TRBV6-1 and TRBJ2-2, with TRBD1 matching over 8 bases. V gave up 6 bases and J gave up 3 bases; unmatched junction bases: 3. CDR1 MNHNS and CDR2 SASEGT come from the germline V gene. There are 14 residues in the CDR3. The CDR3, as DNA: TGTGCCAGCAGACTACAGGGGGACACCGGGGAGCTGTTTTTT. Translating gives CASRLQGDTGELFF.

In regard to this clone: Other nucleotide sequences in the sample specify the same CDR3. The rearrangement uses TRBV2 and TRBJ2-5; 7 bases map to TRBD1. The CDR3 is made up of 13 amino acids. Germline trimming cut 6 bases from V and 4 bases from J; bases unmatched to any gene: 5. Germline lookup yields CDR1 SNHLY and CDR2 FYNNEI. CDR3 amino acids: CASSRQGGETQYF. CDR3 nucleotide sequence: TGTGCCAGCAGCAGACAGGGCGGAGAGACCCAGTACTTC.

About this clone: No DNA is shown, since the ends of the CDR3 on it are uncertain; the CDR3 is the one TCRdb lists. J is TRBJ2-6 and V is TRBV6-5; the table's D call, TRBD2, has no DNA check behind it. The germline gives CDR1 MNHEY, CDR2 SVGAGI. 15 amino acids form the CDR3, both terminal residues included. The CDR3 spells CASSSSGSGANVLTF.

The chain is built from TRBV12-5 and TRBJ1-2; no reliable D call. Germline CDR1 and CDR2: LGHNT and FRNRAP. The length of the CDR3 is 14 residues. V shed 0 bases and J shed 4 bases, with 9 bases lying between them. The CDR3: CASGLVGQLYGYTF. In DNA form, the CDR3 reads TGTGCTAGTGGTTTGGTTGGGCAGCTCTATGGCTACACCTTC.

The table lists this clone with a few counts. The V and J genes are TRBV6-1 and TRBJ1-1, with D possibly TRBD1 on 6 matching bases. V shed 1 base and J shed 13 bases, with 16 bases lying between them. The CDR3 runs 13 residues. In germline, CDR1 is MNHNS, CDR2 SASEGT. The DNA for the CDR3 is TGTGCCAGCAGTGAAGGTGGCAGGGGCTTTGGTTTCTTT. Translation gives CASSEGGRGFGFF.